This T cell receptor (beta chain) was recorded in a study of blood T cell repertoires in COVID-19 (dated by TCRdb to 2020 to 2022). Concerning the study at large: Samples from collaborators originated in the United States, Italy and Spain and spanned both the acute and convalescent phases of COVID-19. The material from the prospective study consisted of cDNA or gDNA derived from T cells, B-cell-depleted T cells, or PBMCs. Subjects who had been exposed to COVID-19, were actively infected with it, or had recovered from it provided the deeply sampled blood TCRbeta repertoires that made up the dataset. The repertoires were made available in a free public database intended to serve as a resource for research on the immune response to SARS-CoV-2. The samples were drawn from the first 160 participants of the ongoing ImmuneRACE study and from 950 to 1,500 subjects provided by 6 global collaborators. Nearly every sample came with metadata listing a de-identified subject ID, COVID-19 status, age in years and sex. Where available, HLA class I and class II types were obtained from metadata supplied by the sample provider rather than from assay-based typing. The paper as a whole reports these results and caveats: How much clinical and demographic metadata was included differed by source and by participant, and the metadata was provided uncurated.

A second Seattle source provided samples from volunteer blood donors who had recovered from COVID-19. Collaborating institutions collected whole blood in K2EDTA tubes following their own protocols. Collaborator samples were shipped for TCRbeta analysis as frozen whole blood, isolated PBMCs, or DNA extracted from either sample type. About this clone itself: This clone's antigen is unknown. No base-level quality is on record; no much larger clone is a single base apart.

The immunoSEQ Assay, a bias-controlled multiplex PCR, was used to amplify TCRbeta CDR3 regions from genomic DNA. Per the original workflow: The number of nucleated cells in each sample was estimated from the amplification of reference gene primers within the assay. To quantify the absolute abundance of each unique TCRbeta CDR3 rearrangement, sequence reads were collapsed and filtered. For each sample, productive Simpson clonality was calculated by taking the square root of Simpson's diversity index across productive rearrangements. Sourced from immuneACCESS, this table was stored by TCRdb with only in-frame sequences that have V and J called. A share of the clones is absent; for the studies checked, an unresolved V gene accounts for under half, and the remainder has no known explanation. The DNA was the basis for D and trimming; V, J and clone size are from that table. The sample data list about 190,000 clones, and roughly 80% of these were observed just once. The top ten constitute approximately 13% of the sample.

The germline V gene gives CDR1 as SGHVS and CDR2 as FQNEAQ. There are 20 amino acids in the CDR3, from cysteine to phenylalanine inclusive. Only the CDR3 portion is preserved as DNA: 60 bases, with reading frame beginning at the first base. From V the trimming removes 6 bases and from J it removes 3 bases, while the gene matches leave 15 bases of the junction unaccounted for. This sequence uses TRBV7-8 and TRBJ2-3, with 16 bases aligning to TRBD2. The receptor's source is a man in his forties or fifties who had recovered from COVID-19. The sequencing sample was made of peripheral blood. The DNA is as follows: TGTGCCAGCAGACCGGCGGGACTAGCGGGAGGGCCTTGGACGACAGATACGCAGTATTTT. This yields the protein CASRPAGLAGGPWTTDTQYF.